Listed below are T cell receptor beta chains from one sample, sequenced in a study of beta chain features in type 1 diabetes. Measured with immunoSEQ multiplex PCR; TCRdb has only the in-frame clones, and not every one. The sample contains 970,000 or so clones, 17% of which appear only once. The source material was naive CD4+ T cells from blood. The receptors shown here come from a woman under 30 in good health. The CDR3 runs from the conserved cysteine through the conserved F or W. The order of the fields is J gene, clone size, D gene, CDR3 length, V gene, CDR3 protein, CDR3 DNA. D genes are given only for firm matches. Not all rows give a size; the values are once, few, many and, for expanded clones, a class.

j_gene: TRBJ2-3
abundance: few
d_gene: TRBD2
len: 13
v_gene: TRBV10-3
CDR3aa: CATLAGSTDTQYF
CDR3nt: TGTGCCACCTTAGCGGGGAGTACAGATACGCAGTATTTT

j_gene: TRBJ2-3
abundance: NA
d_gene: NA
len: 12
v_gene: TRBV9
CDR3aa: CASSGNTDTQYF
CDR3nt: TGTGCCAGCAGCGGTAACACAGATACGCAGTATTTT

j_gene: TRBJ2-3
abundance: few
d_gene: NA
len: 15
v_gene: TRBV7-9
CDR3aa: CASSLKASGTDTQYF
CDR3nt: TGTGCCAGCAGCTTAAAAGCGTCGGGCACAGATACGCAGTATTTT

j_gene: TRBJ1-5
abundance: few
d_gene: TRBD1
len: 14
v_gene: TRBV28
CDR3aa: CASNLQGAVGPQHF
CDR3nt: TGTGCCAGCAACCTACAGGGGGCCGTTGGGCCCCAGCATTTT

j_gene: TRBJ2-1
abundance: few
d_gene: NA
len: 15
v_gene: TRBV5-1
CDR3aa: CASTDSVLSYNEQFF
CDR3nt: TGCGCCAGCACGGATAGCGTCCTCTCCTACAATGAGCAGTTCTTC

j_gene: TRBJ1-5
abundance: NA
d_gene: TRBD1
len: 15
v_gene: TRBV5-8
CDR3aa: CASSSEDRDYQPQHF
CDR3nt: TGTGCCAGCAGCTCGGAGGACAGGGATTATCAGCCCCAGCATTTT

j_gene: TRBJ1-1
abundance: few
d_gene: NA
len: 15
v_gene: TRBV10-3
CDR3aa: CAISEAPEVRTEAFF
CDR3nt: TGTGCCATCAGTGAGGCCCCCGAAGTACGGACTGAAGCTTTCTTT

j_gene: TRBJ2-1
abundance: few
d_gene: NA
len: 17
v_gene: TRBV4-2
CDR3aa: CASSQKIGTISYNEQFF
CDR3nt: TGTGCCAGCAGCCAGAAAATCGGGACCATCTCCTACAATGAGCAGTTCTTC

j_gene: TRBJ2-1
abundance: NA
d_gene: NA
len: 15
v_gene: TRBV5-1
CDR3aa: CASSLGTDLYNEQFF
CDR3nt: TGCGCCAGCAGCTTGGGTACGGACCTATACAATGAGCAGTTCTTC

j_gene: TRBJ2-7
abundance: NA
d_gene: TRBD2
len: 15
v_gene: TRBV2
CDR3aa: CASSAGTSASYEQYF
CDR3nt: TGTGCCAGCAGTGCCGGGACTAGCGCCTCCTACGAGCAGTACTTC

j_gene: TRBJ2-7
abundance: few
d_gene: TRBD2
len: 14
v_gene: TRBV7-2
CDR3aa: CASSLLADYYEQYF
CDR3nt: TGTGCCAGCAGCCTACTAGCGGATTACTACGAGCAGTACTTC

j_gene: TRBJ2-6
abundance: NA
d_gene: TRBD1
len: 17
v_gene: TRBV28
CDR3aa: CASSSGTGVSGANVLTF
CDR3nt: TGTGCCAGCAGTTCCGGGACAGGAGTTTCTGGGGCCAACGTCCTGACTTTC

j_gene: TRBJ1-5
abundance: few
d_gene: NA
len: 15
v_gene: TRBV7-2
CDR3aa: CASSVGTENYQPQHF
CDR3nt: TGTGCCAGCAGCGTTGGGACGGAGAATTATCAGCCCCAGCATTTT

j_gene: TRBJ2-1
abundance: many
d_gene: NA
len: 13
v_gene: TRBV14
CDR3aa: CASSPSGGDEQFF
CDR3nt: TGTGCCAGCAGCCCTTCCGGGGGAGATGAACAGTTCTTC

j_gene: TRBJ1-4
abundance: NA
d_gene: NA
len: 17
v_gene: TRBV27
CDR3aa: CASSFRMGRTRNEKLFF
CDR3nt: TGTGCCAGCAGTTTCCGGATGGGACGGACTCGAAATGAAAAACTGTTTTTT

j_gene: TRBJ2-2
abundance: NA
d_gene: NA
len: 12
v_gene: TRBV28
CDR3aa: CAGQGHTGELFF
CDR3nt: TGTGCGGGCCAGGGGCACACCGGGGAGCTGTTTTTT

j_gene: TRBJ2-3
abundance: NA
d_gene: TRBD2
len: 18
v_gene: TRBV7-9
CDR3aa: CASSLMGLAGGSGDTQYF
CDR3nt: TGTGCCAGCAGCTTAATGGGACTAGCGGGAGGGTCCGGAGATACGCAGTATTTT

j_gene: TRBJ2-7
abundance: few
d_gene: NA
len: 14
v_gene: TRBV5-4
CDR3aa: CASSLTGTLREQYF
CDR3nt: TGTGCCAGCAGCTTGACAGGAACTCTACGGGAGCAGTACTTC

j_gene: TRBJ2-3
abundance: once
d_gene: NA
len: 16
v_gene: TRBV4-1
CDR3aa: CASSHGSGRATDTQYF
CDR3nt: TGCGCCAGCAGCCATGGGTCCGGGAGAGCCACAGATACGCAGTATTTT

j_gene: TRBJ1-1
abundance: few
d_gene: TRBD1
len: 15
v_gene: TRBV6-1
CDR3aa: CASSSGTGSRTEAFF
CDR3nt: TGTGCCAGCAGTTCAGGGACAGGCTCGCGCACTGAAGCTTTCTTT

j_gene: TRBJ2-3
abundance: few
d_gene: NA
len: 15
v_gene: TRBV18
CDR3aa: CASSRKGPGTDTQYF
CDR3nt: TGTGCCAGCTCACGTAAAGGGCCGGGCACAGATACGCAGTATTTT

j_gene: TRBJ1-6
abundance: NA
d_gene: TRBD1
len: 15
v_gene: TRBV6-6
CDR3aa: CASSYADRGNSPLHF
CDR3nt: TGTGCCAGCAGTTACGCGGACAGGGGGAATTCACCCCTCCACTTT

j_gene: TRBJ2-5
abundance: NA
d_gene: TRBD1
len: 17
v_gene: TRBV7-2
CDR3aa: CASSLHRGRGQEETQYF
CDR3nt: TGTGCCAGCAGCCTGCACAGGGGGCGAGGCCAAGAAGAGACCCAGTACTTC

j_gene: TRBJ1-2
abundance: NA
d_gene: NA
len: 12
v_gene: TRBV28
CDR3aa: CASSLRDYGYTF
CDR3nt: TGTGCCAGCAGTTTACGGGATTATGGCTACACCTTC

j_gene: TRBJ1-2
abundance: few
d_gene: NA
len: 15
v_gene: TRBV14
CDR3aa: CASSQSGLANYGYTF
CDR3nt: TGTGCCAGCAGCCAATCAGGATTAGCTAACTATGGCTACACCTTC

j_gene: TRBJ2-1
abundance: few
d_gene: TRBD2
len: 16
v_gene: TRBV11-2
CDR3aa: CASSLDLAGGQREQFF
CDR3nt: TGTGCCAGCAGCTTAGATTTAGCGGGAGGGCAGAGGGAGCAGTTCTTC

j_gene: TRBJ1-2
abundance: NA
d_gene: NA
len: 14
v_gene: TRBV15
CDR3aa: CATSRDTGDYGYTF
CDR3nt: TGTGCCACCAGCAGAGATACAGGAGACTATGGCTACACCTTC

j_gene: TRBJ2-7
abundance: NA
d_gene: TRBD1
len: 14
v_gene: TRBV27
CDR3aa: CASSFDRGRNEQYF
CDR3nt: TGTGCCAGCAGTTTTGACAGGGGTAGGAACGAGCAGTACTTC

j_gene: TRBJ1-5
abundance: few
d_gene: NA
len: 13
v_gene: TRBV18
CDR3aa: CASSPRGNQPQHF
CDR3nt: TGTGCCAGCTCACCCCGGGGCAATCAGCCCCAGCATTTT

j_gene: TRBJ2-1
abundance: few
d_gene: NA
len: 13
v_gene: TRBV27
CDR3aa: CASKRLTNNEQFF
CDR3nt: TGTGCCAGCAAGCGTCTGACAAACAATGAGCAGTTCTTC

j_gene: TRBJ2-1
abundance: NA
d_gene: NA
len: 17
v_gene: TRBV5-6
CDR3aa: CASSLLRQSRVNNEQFF
CDR3nt: TGTGCCAGCAGCTTGTTACGACAGAGTCGCGTCAACAATGAGCAGTTCTTC

j_gene: TRBJ2-7
abundance: NA
d_gene: TRBD2
len: 15
v_gene: TRBV6-5
CDR3aa: CAISGTLAETYEQYF
CDR3nt: TGTGCCATCAGTGGTACACTAGCGGAGACCTACGAGCAGTACTTC

j_gene: TRBJ2-3
abundance: few
d_gene: NA
len: 15
v_gene: TRBV5-1
CDR3aa: CASSLEGSSTDTQYF
CDR3nt: TGCGCCAGCAGCTTGGAGGGGAGTAGCACAGATACGCAGTATTTT

j_gene: TRBJ2-3
abundance: few
d_gene: NA
len: 13
v_gene: TRBV5-6
CDR3aa: CASSFTSEDTQYF
CDR3nt: TGTGCCAGCAGCTTTACTAGTGAGGATACGCAGTATTTT

j_gene: TRBJ2-2
abundance: NA
d_gene: TRBD2
len: 14
v_gene: TRBV2
CDR3aa: CAASGSGYSGELFF
CDR3nt: TGTGCCGCCAGCGGGAGTGGGTACTCCGGGGAGCTGTTTTTT

j_gene: TRBJ2-2
abundance: few
d_gene: NA
len: 14
v_gene: TRBV25-1
CDR3aa: CASSEYQGTGELFF
CDR3nt: TGTGCCAGCAGTGAATATCAGGGGACCGGGGAGCTGTTTTTT

j_gene: TRBJ2-1
abundance: few
d_gene: NA
len: 15
v_gene: TRBV30
CDR3aa: CAWRQFSSSYNEQFF
CDR3nt: TGTGCCTGGAGACAGTTTTCGAGCTCCTACAATGAGCAGTTCTTC

j_gene: TRBJ2-1
abundance: few
d_gene: TRBD1
len: 11
v_gene: TRBV6-5
CDR3aa: CASSNGQEQFF
CDR3nt: TGTGCCAGCAGTAACGGACAGGAACAGTTCTTC

j_gene: TRBJ2-3
abundance: few
d_gene: NA
len: 12
v_gene: TRBV28
CDR3aa: CASSLGTYTQYF
CDR3nt: TGTGCCAGCAGCCTAGGAACCTATACGCAGTATTTT

j_gene: TRBJ1-2
abundance: NA
d_gene: NA
len: 15
v_gene: TRBV5-4
CDR3aa: CASSSWDAGKYGYTF
CDR3nt: TGTGCCAGCAGCTCCTGGGACGCAGGGAAATATGGCTACACCTTC

j_gene: TRBJ2-1
abundance: NA
d_gene: TRBD2
len: 16
v_gene: TRBV29-1
CDR3aa: CSVEGTGGPSYNEQFF
CDR3nt: TGCAGCGTTGAGGGGACGGGAGGGCCCTCCTACAATGAGCAGTTCTTC

j_gene: TRBJ2-2
abundance: few
d_gene: NA
len: 12
v_gene: TRBV7-3
CDR3aa: CASSLNTGELFF
CDR3nt: TGTGCCAGCAGCTTAAACACCGGGGAGCTGTTTTTT

j_gene: TRBJ2-3
abundance: NA
d_gene: NA
len: 17
v_gene: TRBV18
CDR3aa: CASSPRSTGRSTDTQYF
CDR3nt: TGTGCCAGCTCACCCCGTTCGACAGGCCGGAGCACAGATACGCAGTATTTT

j_gene: TRBJ1-1
abundance: NA
d_gene: NA
len: 15
v_gene: TRBV19
CDR3aa: CASSLSPQTNTEAFF
CDR3nt: TGTGCCAGTAGTCTTTCCCCCCAGACGAACACTGAAGCTTTCTTT

j_gene: TRBJ2-5
abundance: few
d_gene: TRBD1
len: 18
v_gene: TRBV18
CDR3aa: CASSPYASGTGFQETQYF
CDR3nt: TGTGCCAGCTCACCCTACGCTTCCGGGACAGGGTTTCAGGAGACCCAGTACTTC

j_gene: TRBJ2-5
abundance: few
d_gene: NA
len: 15
v_gene: TRBV5-4
CDR3aa: CASSLLRSGRETQYF
CDR3nt: TGTGCCAGCAGCTTGCTCCGTTCGGGACGGGAGACCCAGTACTTC

j_gene: TRBJ2-2
abundance: NA
d_gene: NA
len: 15
v_gene: TRBV5-4
CDR3aa: CASSLSRGWTGELFF
CDR3nt: TGTGCCAGCAGCTTGTCCAGGGGATGGACCGGGGAGCTGTTTTTT

j_gene: TRBJ2-7
abundance: NA
d_gene: NA
len: 13
v_gene: TRBV28
CDR3aa: CASSSQDSYEQYF
CDR3nt: TGTGCCAGCAGTTCTCAGGACTCCTACGAGCAGTACTTC

j_gene: TRBJ1-5
abundance: NA
d_gene: TRBD1
len: 13
v_gene: TRBV7-8
CDR3aa: CASSKDRDQPQHF
CDR3nt: TGTGCCAGCAGCAAAGACAGGGATCAGCCCCAGCATTTT

j_gene: TRBJ2-1
abundance: NA
d_gene: NA
len: 17
v_gene: TRBV19
CDR3aa: CASSPPLAYNSYNEQFF
CDR3nt: TGTGCCAGTAGTCCCCCTTTAGCGTACAACTCCTACAATGAGCAGTTCTTC

j_gene: TRBJ2-1
abundance: NA
d_gene: TRBD2
len: 15
v_gene: TRBV6-4
CDR3aa: CATASGTSGRNEQFF
CDR3nt: TGTGCCACCGCGTCCGGGACTAGCGGGAGAAATGAGCAGTTCTTC

j_gene: TRBJ1-2
abundance: NA
d_gene: NA
len: 13
v_gene: TRBV27
CDR3aa: CASSLDGNYGYTF
CDR3nt: TGTGCCAGCAGTTTGGACGGGAACTATGGCTACACCTTC

j_gene: TRBJ1-1
abundance: NA
d_gene: TRBD1
len: 16
v_gene: TRBV18
CDR3aa: CASSLGTGSGDTEAFF
CDR3nt: TGTGCCAGCTCACTCGGGACAGGGAGTGGGGACACTGAAGCTTTCTTT

j_gene: TRBJ1-2
abundance: few
d_gene: TRBD1
len: 15
v_gene: TRBV28
CDR3aa: CASTRRDRPNYGYTF
CDR3nt: TGTGCCAGCACCCGCCGGGACAGGCCAAACTATGGCTACACCTTC

j_gene: TRBJ2-3
abundance: few
d_gene: NA
len: 13
v_gene: TRBV6-1
CDR3aa: CASTPPLAPQQYF
CDR3nt: TGTGCCAGCACCCCACCACTAGCACCCCAGCAGTATTTT

j_gene: TRBJ1-1
abundance: NA
d_gene: TRBD1
len: 13
v_gene: TRBV19
CDR3aa: CASRKDQGAEAFF
CDR3nt: TGTGCCAGTAGGAAGGACCAGGGGGCTGAAGCTTTCTTT

j_gene: TRBJ1-2
abundance: few
d_gene: TRBD1
len: 17
v_gene: TRBV5-6
CDR3aa: CASSLLTVTGPNYGYTF
CDR3nt: TGTGCCAGCAGCTTGCTAACGGTGACAGGGCCTAACTATGGCTACACCTTC

j_gene: TRBJ1-4
abundance: once
d_gene: NA
len: 15
v_gene: TRBV18
CDR3aa: CASSPESGGREKLFF
CDR3nt: TGTGCCAGCTCACCGGAGTCGGGGGGGCGTGAAAAACTGTTTTTT

j_gene: TRBJ2-7
abundance: NA
d_gene: TRBD2
len: 12
v_gene: TRBV7-2
CDR3aa: CATTSGSYEQYF
CDR3nt: TGTGCCACGACTAGCGGATCCTACGAGCAGTACTTC

j_gene: TRBJ2-3
abundance: NA
d_gene: TRBD2
len: 15
v_gene: TRBV4-3
CDR3aa: CASSHQLAGTDTQYF
CDR3nt: TGCGCCAGCAGCCACCAACTAGCGGGCACAGATACGCAGTATTTT